This entry lists 17 T cell receptor beta chains sequenced from one sample in a study of T cells in Graves' hyperthyroidism and ophthalmopathy. TCR beta CDR3 regions were amplified from RNA. First-round RT-PCR of the TCR CDR3 relied on the HTBI primer set. One entry per CDR3 protein results from TCRdb running MiXCR on the multiplex PCR reads. This sample has over 250,000 distinct CDR3 sequences; 20% to 30% occur once, and the top ten carry around 28%. The specimen was blood. The receptors stem from a man between 40 and 49 years old with Graves' hyperthyroidism that later progressed to Graves' ophthalmopathy.

The CDR3 DNA reads as TGTGCCAGCAGCCATGTTGGGGGGAACACTGAAGCTTTCTTT. Amino acid sequence: CASSHVGGNTEAFF. The J gene is TRBJ1-1, the V gene TRBV4-2, with D perhaps TRBD1 (5 bases). The germline V and J ends were trimmed by 3 bases and 1 base, with 9 bases remaining between them. This CDR3 is 14 amino acids long. Germline V CDR1 and CDR2: LGHNA, YNFKEQ.

In its sample, this clonotype was seen many times. The chain has TRBV20-1 and TRBJ2-4; 10 positions match TRBD1. Per the germline V gene, CDR1 is DFQATT and CDR2 is SNEGSKA (reference sequence). The J segment lost 10 bases and the V segment lost 4 bases, leaving 10 bases of the junction unmatched. CDR3 size: 14 residues. Written as DNA, the CDR3 is TGCAGTGCTACGGGGGGACAGGGGCGTGCAATTCAGTACTTC. Its protein product is CSATGGQGRAIQYF.

This clonotype was counted ten times or more. The V gene is TRBV27, the J gene TRBJ2-2, with 9 bases lining up with TRBD2. Germline V lookup: CDR1 MNHEY, CDR2 SMNVEV (reference sequence). V was pared by 3 bases and J by 3 bases, with 5 bases of the junction left unmatched. The CDR3 length is 16 residues. Here the CDR3 reads CASSLAGTSYTGELFF. In nucleotides, the CDR3 is TGTGCCAGCAGTTTGGCCGGGACTAGCTACACCGGGGAGCTGTTTTTT.

The genes are TRBV30 and TRBJ1-1; D remains ambiguous. The CDR3 contains 15 residues. V gave up 1 base and J gave up 0 bases, with 12 bases separating them. Germline V lookup: CDR1 GTSNPN, CDR2 SVGIG (reference sequence). The CDR3 spells CAWSDSPGLNTEAFF. The CDR3 DNA reads as TGTGCCTGGAGTGATTCCCCAGGTCTGAACACTGAAGCTTTCTTT.

This clonotype has ten or more counts. The rearrangement joins TRBV28 to TRBJ1-1; 7 bases line up with TRBD1. The germline V gene encodes CDR1 MDHEN and CDR2 SYDVKM. The V and J ends lost 6 bases and 3 bases, in that order; junction bases with no gene match: 10. The CDR3 sequence is 15 residues long. The CDR3 nucleotides are TGTGCCAGCAGAGTGGACAGGTCTTCGCACACTGAAGCTTTCTTT. Translation gives CASRVDRSSHTEAFF. Using reference TRBV28 and TRBJ1-1 for the parts outside the CDR3, the full variable domain is DVKVTQSSRYLVKRTGEKVFLECVQDMDHENMFWYRQDPGLGLRLIYFSYDVKMKEKGDIPEGYSVSREKKERFSLILESASTNQTSMYLCASRVDRSSHTEAFFGQGTRLTVV.

In its sample, this clonotype was seen many times. The V and J genes are TRBV7-9 and TRBJ2-2; 7 positions agree with TRBD1. In germline, CDR1 is SEHNR, CDR2 FQNEAQ (reference sequence). With V trimmed by 6 bases and J by 0 bases, 4 bases remained unmatched. There are 15 residues in the CDR3. CDR3 residues: CASRPGTANTGELFF. The CDR3, as DNA: TGTGCCAGCAGACCCGGGACAGCGAACACCGGGGAGCTGTTTTTT.

This clonotype was recorded many times. The chain is built from TRBV4-1 and TRBJ2-5, with D perhaps matching TRBD1 (6 bases). CDR1 and CDR2 (germline): MGHRA, YSYEKL. The CDR3 consists of 16 residues. V was clipped by 1 base and J by 5 bases, with 17 bases between them. The CDR3 region has the DNA TGCGCCAGCAGCCAAGGGCCTCCGGGACAACATGAGACCCAGTACTTC. This codes for CASSQGPPGQHETQYF.

The chain carries TRBV6-2 or TRBV6-3 and TRBJ2-2, with 15 bases that match TRBD2. The CDR3 has 19 amino acids. Germline CDR1 MNHEY, CDR2 SVGEGT. V lost 0 bases, J lost 4 bases, and 6 bases stayed unmatched. The CDR3: CASSYSGLAGGPGTGELFF. In nucleotides, the CDR3 is TGTGCCAGCAGTTACTCAGGACTAGCGGGAGGGCCAGGCACCGGGGAGCTGTTTTTT.

This clonotype was found many times. The J gene is TRBJ1-6, the V gene TRBV28; no firm D call. V was pared by 8 bases and J by 8 bases, with 13 bases between. Germline CDR1 reads MDHEN; CDR2 reads SYDVKM. The CDR3 has 13 amino acids. CDR3 loop: CASSFNGDSPLHF. The CDR3 coding sequence is TGTGCCAGCTCATTTAATGGGGATTCACCCCTCCACTTT.

This clonotype has a count of ten or more. This chain connects TRBV25-1 to TRBJ2-2; 9 nucleotides match TRBD1. The CDR3 runs to 16 residues. Germline V gene sequence: CDR1 MGHDK, CDR2 SYGVNS. Trimming removed 1 base from V and 6 bases from J; junction bases left unmatched: 6. Here the CDR3 reads CASSEFGQGWPGELFF. DNA for the CDR3: TGTGCCAGCAGTGAATTTGGACAGGGGTGGCCCGGGGAGCTGTTTTTT.

This clonotype was seen ten or more times. The chain carries TRBV18 and TRBJ1-1; D is unresolved. The ends were cut back, 0 bases at V and 1 base at J, with 6 bases in the middle. Germline CDR1 KGHSH, CDR2 LQKENI. This CDR3 comprises 14 residues. For the CDR3, the DNA is TGTGCCAGCTCACCACCACTGAAGAACACTGAAGCTTTCTTT. It translates to CASSPPLKNTEAFF.

In its sample, this clonotype was seen many times. The genes are TRBV20-1 and TRBJ2-7; D is undetermined. This CDR3 spans 14 amino acids. V lost 3 bases and J lost 0, with 12 bases in between. The V gene's germline CDR1 is DFQATT and CDR2 SNEGSKA (reference sequence). CDR3 coding DNA: TGCAGTGCTAGCGTAGCAAAGAGCTCCTACGAGCAGTACTTC. Protein: CSASVAKSSYEQYF.

This clonotype was found many times. This chain uses TRBV20-1 with TRBJ2-5; maybe TRBD2 (5 bases). The V and J ends lost 5 bases and 0 bases respectively, with 10 bases between them. Germline V gene data show CDR1 as DFQATT and CDR2 as SNEGSKA (reference sequence). This CDR3 is built from 13 residues. The DNA of the CDR3 is TGCAGTGCTCCGGACTTCTACCAAGAGACCCAGTACTTC. It translates to CSAPDFYQETQYF.

This clonotype was picked up many times. The rearrangement joins TRBV28 to TRBJ2-7, with 8 bases that match TRBD1. This CDR3 has 15 residues. Germline V CDR1 and CDR2: MDHEN, SYDVKM. The V and J ends lost 6 bases and 4 bases, in that order; junction bases with no gene match: 11. DNA for the CDR3: TGTGCCAGCAGCCTCCCGGGGGACAGGATTTACGAGCAGTACTTC. Translated: CASSLPGDRIYEQYF.

This chain joins TRBV10-2 and TRBJ1-1; the D is unclear. The V and J ends lost 6 bases and 6 bases respectively, with 11 bases between them. In germline, CDR1 is WSHSY, CDR2 SAAADI. The CDR3 length is 12 residues. In DNA form, the CDR3 reads TGCGCCAGCAGCGCGATTGGGGCTGAAGCTTTCTTT. Translated, it gives CASSAIGAEAFF.

The sample holds many counts of this clonotype. This chain connects TRBV28 to TRBJ2-5; D not resolved. V was cut by 10 bases and J by 4 bases, with 7 bases left in between. Germline CDR1 and CDR2: MDHEN and SYDVKM. The CDR3 is made up of 10 amino acids. The CDR3 is CATHLETQYF. The CDR3 bases are TGTGCCACTCACCTAGAGACCCAGTACTTC. Combining the CDR3 with reference TRBV28 and TRBJ2-5 gives the whole variable domain DVKVTQSSRYLVKRTGEKVFLECVQDMDHENMFWYRQDPGLGLRLIYFSYDVKMKEKGDIPEGYSVSREKKERFSLILESASTNQTSMYLCATHLETQYFGPGTRLLVL.

Ten or more counts support this clonotype. V and J are TRBV20-1 and TRBJ2-2; D not resolved. Germline loops: CDR1 DFQATT, CDR2 SNEGSKA (reference sequence). V lost 2 bases and J 2 bases, leaving 12 bases between the germline ends. This CDR3 is built from 15 residues. The DNA of the CDR3 is TGCAGTGCTAGAACGAGGCCCAGCAACACCGGGGAGCTGTTTTTT. This translates into CSARTRPSNTGELFF.